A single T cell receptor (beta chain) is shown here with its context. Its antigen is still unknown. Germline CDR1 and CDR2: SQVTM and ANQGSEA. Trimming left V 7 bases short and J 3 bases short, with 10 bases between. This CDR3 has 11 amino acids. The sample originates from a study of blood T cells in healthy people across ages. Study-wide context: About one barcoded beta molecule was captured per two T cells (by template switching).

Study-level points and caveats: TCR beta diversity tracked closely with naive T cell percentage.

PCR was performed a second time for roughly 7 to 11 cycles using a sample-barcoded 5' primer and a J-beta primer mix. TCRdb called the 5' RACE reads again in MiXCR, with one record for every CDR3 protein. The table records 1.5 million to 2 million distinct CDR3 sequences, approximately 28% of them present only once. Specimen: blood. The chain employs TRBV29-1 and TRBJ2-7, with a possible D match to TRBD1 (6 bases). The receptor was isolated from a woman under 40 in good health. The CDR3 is CSGGQLYEQYF. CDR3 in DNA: TGCAGCGGTGGACAGCTCTACGAGCAGTACTTC.